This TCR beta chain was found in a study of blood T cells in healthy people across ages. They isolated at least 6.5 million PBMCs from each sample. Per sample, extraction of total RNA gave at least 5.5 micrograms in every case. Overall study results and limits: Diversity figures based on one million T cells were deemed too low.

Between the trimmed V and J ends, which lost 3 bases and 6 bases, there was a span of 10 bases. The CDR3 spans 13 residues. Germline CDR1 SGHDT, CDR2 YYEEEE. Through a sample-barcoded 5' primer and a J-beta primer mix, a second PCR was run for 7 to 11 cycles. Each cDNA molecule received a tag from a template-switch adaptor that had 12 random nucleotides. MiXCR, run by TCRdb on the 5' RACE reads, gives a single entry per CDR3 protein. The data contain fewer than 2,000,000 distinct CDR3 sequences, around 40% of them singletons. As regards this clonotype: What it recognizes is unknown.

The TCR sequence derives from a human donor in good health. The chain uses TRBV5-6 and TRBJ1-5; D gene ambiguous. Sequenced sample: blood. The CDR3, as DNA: TGTGCCAGCAGCTATACTGGTCGTCAGCCCCAGCATTTT. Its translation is CASSYTGRQPQHF.